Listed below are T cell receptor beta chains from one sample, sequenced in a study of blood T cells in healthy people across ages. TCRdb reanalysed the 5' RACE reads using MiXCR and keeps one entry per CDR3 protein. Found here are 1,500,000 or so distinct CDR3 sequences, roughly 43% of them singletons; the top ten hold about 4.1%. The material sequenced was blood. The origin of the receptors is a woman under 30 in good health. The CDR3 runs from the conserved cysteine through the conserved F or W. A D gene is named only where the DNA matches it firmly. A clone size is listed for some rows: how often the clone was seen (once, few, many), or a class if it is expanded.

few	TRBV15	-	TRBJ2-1	CATSGSGAYNEQFF	TGTGCCACCAGCGGGTCTGGGGCCTACAATGAGCAGTTCTTC
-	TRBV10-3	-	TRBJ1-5	CAISESLGANQPQHF	TGTGCCATCAGTGAGTCCTTAGGGGCAAATCAGCCCCAGCATTTT
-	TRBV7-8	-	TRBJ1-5	CASSLSPRSNQPQHF	TGTGCCAGCAGCTTATCGCCGAGGAGCAATCAGCCCCAGCATTTT
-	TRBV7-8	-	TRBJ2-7	CASSLPDYLLGEQYF	TGTGCCAGCAGCTTACCGGACTACCTACTCGGTGAGCAGTACTTC
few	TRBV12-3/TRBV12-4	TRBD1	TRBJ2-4	CASSLTGGSIQYF	TGTGCCAGCAGTTTGACAGGGGGAAGCATTCAGTACTTC
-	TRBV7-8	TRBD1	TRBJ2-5	CASTKQGVLETQYF	TGTGCCAGCACCAAACAGGGGGTGTTAGAGACCCAGTACTTC
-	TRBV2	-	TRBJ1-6	CASSEASSGAANNSPLHF	TGTGCCAGCAGTGAAGCGTCTTCGGGGGCGGCTAACAATTCACCCCTCCACTTT
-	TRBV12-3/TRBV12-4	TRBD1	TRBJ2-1	CANSLTGTEGEFF	TGTGCCAACAGTTTGACAGGGACAGAGGGTGAGTTCTTC
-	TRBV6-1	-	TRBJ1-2	CASRGYTF	TGTGCCAGCAGGGGCTACACCTTC
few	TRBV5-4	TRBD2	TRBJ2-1	CASRLSGGINNEQFF	TGTGCCAGCAGATTAAGCGGGGGGATTAACAATGAGCAGTTCTTC
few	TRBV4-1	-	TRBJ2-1	CASTLGKAKSSYNEQFF	TGCGCCAGCACCTTGGGGAAGGCGAAAAGCTCCTACAATGAGCAGTTCTTC
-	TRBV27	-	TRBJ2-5	CASSLVGGHYNEQYF	TGTGCCAGCAGTTTAGTGGGGGGGCATTACAATGAGCAGTACTTC
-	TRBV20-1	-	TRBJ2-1	CSARPPGVNEQFF	TGCAGTGCTAGGCCCCCGGGGGTGAATGAGCAGTTCTTC
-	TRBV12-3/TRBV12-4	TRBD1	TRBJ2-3	CASSSNRDRVVADTQYF	TGTGCCAGCAGCAGCAACCGGGACAGGGTGGTAGCAGATACGCAGTATTTT
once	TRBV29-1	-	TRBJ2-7	CSVLIVLSEQYF	TGCAGCGTTCTGATAGTATTATCCGAGCAGTACTTC
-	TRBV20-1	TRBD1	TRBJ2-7	CSALPGQGGHEQYF	TGCAGTGCTTTGCCGGGACAGGGTGGCCACGAGCAGTACTTC
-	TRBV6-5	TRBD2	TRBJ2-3	CASRRRTSADTQYF	TGTGCCAGCAGACGCAGGACTAGCGCAGATACGCAGTATTTT
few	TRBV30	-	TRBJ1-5	CAWSKRGGQDQPQHF	TGTGCCTGGAGTAAACGAGGAGGGCAGGATCAGCCCCAGCATTTT
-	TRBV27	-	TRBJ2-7	CASNQQTSPPYEQYF	TGTGCCAGCAACCAACAGACTAGTCCTCCCTACGAGCAGTACTTC
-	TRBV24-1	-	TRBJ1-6	CATSDSGGDNSPLHF	TGTGCCACCAGTGATTCTGGAGGGGATAATTCACCCCTCCACTTT
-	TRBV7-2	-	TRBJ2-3	CASSNLGYHSTDTQYF	TGTGCCAGCAGCAACCTTGGTTACCATAGCACAGATACGCAGTATTTT
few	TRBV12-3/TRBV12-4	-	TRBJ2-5	CASSPGFFNEQYF	TGTGCCAGCAGTCCCGGGTTCTTCAATGAGCAGTACTTC
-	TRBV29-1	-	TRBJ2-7	CSVHYPGSAQYF	TGCAGCGTCCATTATCCGGGCTCCGCCCAGTACTTC
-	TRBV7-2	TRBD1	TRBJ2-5	CASRRGQHQETQYF	TGTGCCAGCAGGAGGGGACAGCACCAAGAGACCCAGTACTTC
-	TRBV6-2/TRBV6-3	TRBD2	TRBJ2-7	CASSQGAAGSGEQYF	TGTGCCAGCAGCCAAGGAGCAGCGGGATCTGGGGAGCAGTACTTC
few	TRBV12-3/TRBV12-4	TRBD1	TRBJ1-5	CASTTGTGDQPQHF	TGTGCCAGCACTACCGGGACAGGGGATCAGCCCCAGCATTTT
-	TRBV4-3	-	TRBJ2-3	CASSQDSGVGTQYF	TGCGCCAGCAGCCAAGATTCAGGGGTGGGTACGCAGTATTTT
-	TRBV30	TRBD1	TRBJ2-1	CAWTRQGVGNEQFF	TGTGCCTGGACTAGACAGGGGGTAGGCAATGAGCAGTTCTTC
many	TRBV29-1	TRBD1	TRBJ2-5	CSVDLDRVHQETQYF	TGCAGCGTCGATCTGGACAGGGTTCACCAAGAGACCCAGTACTTC
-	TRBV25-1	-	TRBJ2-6	CASRMTMRQFSGANVLTF	TGTGCCAGCCGTATGACCATGCGACAGTTTTCTGGGGCCAACGTCCTGACTTTC
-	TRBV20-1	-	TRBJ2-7	CSANGAASTYEQYF	TGCAGTGCCAACGGGGCAGCATCCACCTACGAGCAGTACTTC
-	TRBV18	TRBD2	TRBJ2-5	CASSPQLAGQETQYF	TGTGCCAGCTCACCGCAACTAGCGGGACAAGAGACCCAGTACTTC
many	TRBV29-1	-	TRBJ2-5	CSVEVYRETQYF	TGCAGCGTTGAGGTTTATCGGGAGACCCAGTACTTC
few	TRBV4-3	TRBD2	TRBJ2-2	CASSQVAGSRELFF	TGCGCCAGCAGCCAAGTAGCGGGATCCCGGGAGCTGTTTTTT
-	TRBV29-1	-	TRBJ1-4	CSVGDQQGEKLFF	TGCAGCGTTGGAGACCAACAAGGGGAAAAACTGTTTTTT
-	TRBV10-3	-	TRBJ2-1	CAISDSRGNEQFF	TGTGCCATCAGTGATTCTAGGGGCAATGAGCAGTTCTTC
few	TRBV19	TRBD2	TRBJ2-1	CASSIRLAGADEQFF	TGTGCCAGTAGTATAAGACTAGCGGGAGCCGATGAGCAGTTCTTC
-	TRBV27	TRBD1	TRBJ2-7	CASTLTPGTEVYEQYF	TGTGCCAGCACCCTGACTCCCGGGACAGAGGTCTACGAGCAGTACTTC
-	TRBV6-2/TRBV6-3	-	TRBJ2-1	CASKRKAYNEQFF	TGTGCCAGCAAAAGGAAGGCGTACAATGAGCAGTTCTTC
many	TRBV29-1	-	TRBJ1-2	CSVEGQAGYTF	TGCAGCGTTGAAGGACAGGCGGGCTACACCTTC
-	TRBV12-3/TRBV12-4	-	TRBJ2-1	CASRKVGSYNEQFF	TGTGCCAGCAGGAAAGTAGGTTCCTACAATGAGCAGTTCTTC
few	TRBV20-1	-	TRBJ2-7	CSARDKSSSYEQYF	TGCAGTGCTAGAGACAAATCCAGCTCCTACGAGCAGTACTTC
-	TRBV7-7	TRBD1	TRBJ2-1	CASFVWGTGDYHEQFF	TGTGCTAGCTTTGTCTGGGGGACAGGAGATTACCATGAGCAGTTCTTC
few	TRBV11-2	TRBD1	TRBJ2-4	CASSLTGQGNEQYF	TGTGCCAGCAGCTTAACCGGACAGGGCAATGAGCAGTACTTC
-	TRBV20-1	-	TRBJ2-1	CSARATAYNGQFF	TGCAGTGCTAGGGCTACTGCCTACAATGGGCAGTTCTTC
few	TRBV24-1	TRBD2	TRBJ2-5	CATSDGLAGGVETQYF	TGTGCCACCAGTGATGGCCTAGCGGGAGGGGTAGAGACCCAGTACTTC
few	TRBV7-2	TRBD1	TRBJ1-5	CASSLRGTGGMSNQPQHF	TGTGCCAGCAGCTTACGGGGGACAGGGGGAATGAGCAATCAGCCCCAGCATTTT
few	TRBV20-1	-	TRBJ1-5	CSARRGANQPQHF	TGCAGTGCTAGACGGGGGGCCAATCAGCCCCAGCATTTT
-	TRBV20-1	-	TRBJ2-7	CSARDTPYEQYF	TGCAGTGCTAGGGACACCCCCTACGAGCAGTACTTC
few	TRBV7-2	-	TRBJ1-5	CASSLAYRSNQPQHF	TGTGCCAGCAGCTTAGCGTATAGAAGCAATCAGCCCCAGCATTTT
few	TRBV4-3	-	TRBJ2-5	CASSQDEDFETQYF	TGCGCCAGCAGCCAAGATGAGGACTTCGAGACCCAGTACTTC
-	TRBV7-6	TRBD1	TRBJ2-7	CASSLEQGSSYEQYF	TGTGCCAGCAGCTTAGAACAGGGGAGCTCCTACGAGCAGTACTTC
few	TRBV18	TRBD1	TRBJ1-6	CASSRAISGTGGSPLHF	TGTGCCAGCTCACGCGCGATCTCCGGGACAGGGGGATCACCCCTCCACTTT
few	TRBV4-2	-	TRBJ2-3	CASSQRITTDTQYF	TGTGCCAGCAGCCAAAGAATCACCACAGATACGCAGTATTTT
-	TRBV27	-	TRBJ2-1	CASSDDADNEQFF	TGTGCCAGCAGTGACGACGCCGACAATGAGCAGTTCTTC